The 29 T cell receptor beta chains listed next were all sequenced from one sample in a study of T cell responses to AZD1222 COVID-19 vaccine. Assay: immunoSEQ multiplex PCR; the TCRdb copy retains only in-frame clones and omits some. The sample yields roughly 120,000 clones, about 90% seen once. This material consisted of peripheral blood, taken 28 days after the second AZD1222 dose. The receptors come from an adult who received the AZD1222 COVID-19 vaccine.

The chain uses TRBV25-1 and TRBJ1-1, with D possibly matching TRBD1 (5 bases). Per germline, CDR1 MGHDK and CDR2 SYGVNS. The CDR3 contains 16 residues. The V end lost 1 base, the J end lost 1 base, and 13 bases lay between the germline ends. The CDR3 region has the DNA TGTGCCAGCAGTGAATTGCAAGAAACAGGGAACACTGAAGCTTTCTTT. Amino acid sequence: CASSELQETGNTEAFF.

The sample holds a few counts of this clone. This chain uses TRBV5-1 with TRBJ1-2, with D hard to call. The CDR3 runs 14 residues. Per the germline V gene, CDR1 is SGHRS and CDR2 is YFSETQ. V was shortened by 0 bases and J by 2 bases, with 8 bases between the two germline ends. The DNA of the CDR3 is TGCGCCAGCAGCTTGGGGCCAGGAAACTATGGCTACACCTTC. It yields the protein CASSLGPGNYGYTF.

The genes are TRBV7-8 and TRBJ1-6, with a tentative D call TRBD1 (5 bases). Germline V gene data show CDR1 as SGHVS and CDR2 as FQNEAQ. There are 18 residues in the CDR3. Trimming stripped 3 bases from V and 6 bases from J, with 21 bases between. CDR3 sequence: CASSFRDSGMYGNSPLHF. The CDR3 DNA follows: TGTGCCAGCAGCTTCCGGGACTCAGGGATGTATGGTAATTCACCCCTCCACTTT.

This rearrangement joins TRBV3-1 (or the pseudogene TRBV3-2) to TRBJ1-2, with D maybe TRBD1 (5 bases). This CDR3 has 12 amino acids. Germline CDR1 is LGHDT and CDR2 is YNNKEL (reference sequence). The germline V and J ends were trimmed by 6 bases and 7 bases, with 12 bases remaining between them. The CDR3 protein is CASRDTPGGYTF. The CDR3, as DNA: TGTGCCAGCAGGGACACCCCGGGTGGCTACACCTTC.

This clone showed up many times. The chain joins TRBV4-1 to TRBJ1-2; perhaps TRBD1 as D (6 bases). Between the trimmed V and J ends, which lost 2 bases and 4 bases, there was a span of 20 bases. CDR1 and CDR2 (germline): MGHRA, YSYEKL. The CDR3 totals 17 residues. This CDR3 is CASSQPGQSNSVYGYTF. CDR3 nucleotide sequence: TGCGCCAGCAGCCAACCGGGACAAAGCAATTCTGTCTATGGCTACACCTTC.

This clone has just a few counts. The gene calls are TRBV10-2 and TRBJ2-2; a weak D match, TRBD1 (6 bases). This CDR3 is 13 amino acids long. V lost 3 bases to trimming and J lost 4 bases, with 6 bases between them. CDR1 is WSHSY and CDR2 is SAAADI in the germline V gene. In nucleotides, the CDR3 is TGCGCCAGCAGTGACAGGGGCACCGGGGAGCTGTTTTTT. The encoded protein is CASSDRGTGELFF.

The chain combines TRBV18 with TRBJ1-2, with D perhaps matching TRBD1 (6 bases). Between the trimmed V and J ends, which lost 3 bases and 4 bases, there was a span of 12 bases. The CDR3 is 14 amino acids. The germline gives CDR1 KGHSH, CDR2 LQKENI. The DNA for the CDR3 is TGTGCCAGCTCACCTGACGGACAGCCCTATGGCTACACCTTC. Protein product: CASSPDGQPYGYTF.

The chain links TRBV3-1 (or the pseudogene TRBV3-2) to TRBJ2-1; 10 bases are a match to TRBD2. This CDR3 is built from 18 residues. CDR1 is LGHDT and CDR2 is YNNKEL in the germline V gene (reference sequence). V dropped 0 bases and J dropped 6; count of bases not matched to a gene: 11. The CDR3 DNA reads TGTGCCAGCAGCCAAGACATGTATCTAGCGGGAGTATTCAATGAGCAGTTCTTC. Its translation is CASSQDMYLAGVFNEQFF.

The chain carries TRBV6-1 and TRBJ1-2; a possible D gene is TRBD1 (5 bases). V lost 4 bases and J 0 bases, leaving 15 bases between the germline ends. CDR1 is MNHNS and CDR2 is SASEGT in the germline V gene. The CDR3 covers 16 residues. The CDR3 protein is CASSGISGVANYGYTF. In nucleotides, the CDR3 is TGTGCCAGCAGTGGGATATCGGGGGTCGCTAACTATGGCTACACCTTC.

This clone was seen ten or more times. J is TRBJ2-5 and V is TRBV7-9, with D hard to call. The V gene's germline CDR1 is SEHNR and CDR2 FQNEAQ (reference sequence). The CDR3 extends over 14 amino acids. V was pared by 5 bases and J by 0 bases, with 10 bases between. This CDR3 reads CASSSDLYQETQYF. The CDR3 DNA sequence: TGTGCCAGCAGCAGCGACTTGTACCAAGAGACCCAGTACTTC.

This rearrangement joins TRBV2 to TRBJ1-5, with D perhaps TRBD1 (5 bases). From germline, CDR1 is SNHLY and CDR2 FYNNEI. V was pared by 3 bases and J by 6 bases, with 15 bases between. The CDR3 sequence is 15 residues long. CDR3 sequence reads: CASSDRSFRGQPQHF. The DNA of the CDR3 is TGTGCCAGCAGTGATCGGTCCTTTAGGGGTCAGCCCCAGCATTTT.

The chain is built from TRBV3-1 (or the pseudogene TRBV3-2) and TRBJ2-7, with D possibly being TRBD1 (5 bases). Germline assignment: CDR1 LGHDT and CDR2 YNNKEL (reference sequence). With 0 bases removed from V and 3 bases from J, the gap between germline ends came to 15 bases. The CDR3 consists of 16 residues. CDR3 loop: CASSQDGVDSSYEQYF. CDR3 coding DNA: TGTGCCAGCAGCCAAGATGGAGTAGACAGCAGCTACGAGCAGTACTTC.

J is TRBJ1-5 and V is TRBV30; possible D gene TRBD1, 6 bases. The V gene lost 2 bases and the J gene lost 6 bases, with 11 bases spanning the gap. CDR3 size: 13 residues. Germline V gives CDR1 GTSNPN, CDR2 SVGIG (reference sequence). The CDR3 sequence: CAWSRGTGQPQHF. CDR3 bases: TGTGCCTGGAGTAGGGGGACGGGTCAGCCCCAGCATTTT.

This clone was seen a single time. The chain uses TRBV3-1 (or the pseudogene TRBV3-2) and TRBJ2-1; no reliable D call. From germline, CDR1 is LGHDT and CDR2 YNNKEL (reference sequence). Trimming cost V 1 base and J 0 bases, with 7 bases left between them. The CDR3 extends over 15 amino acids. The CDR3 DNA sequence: TGTGCCAGCAGCCAAGTTACGAGCTCCTACAATGAGCAGTTCTTC. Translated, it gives CASSQVTSSYNEQFF.

CDR3 amino acids: CASSPPGQGANGYTF. The CDR3 bases are TGTGCCAGCTCACCCCCCGGACAGGGGGCTAACGGCTACACCTTC. The chain is built from TRBV18 and TRBJ1-2, with 11 bases identical to TRBD1. Trimming removed 3 bases from V and 8 bases from J; junction bases left unmatched: 8. The CDR3 runs to 15 residues. CDR1 and CDR2 (germline): KGHSH, LQKENI.

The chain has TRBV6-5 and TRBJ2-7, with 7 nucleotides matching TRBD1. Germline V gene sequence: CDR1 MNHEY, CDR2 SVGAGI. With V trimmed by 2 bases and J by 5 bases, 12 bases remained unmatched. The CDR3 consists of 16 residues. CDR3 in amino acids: CASSYRGPRGLNEQYF. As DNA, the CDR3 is TGTGCCAGCAGTTACCGCGGGCCCAGGGGGTTGAACGAGCAGTACTTC.

CDR3 residues: CASRGRTSGRDEQFF. DNA for the CDR3: TGTGCCAGCAGGGGGAGGACTAGCGGGAGGGATGAGCAGTTCTTC. The rearrangement links TRBV7-2 to TRBJ2-1; the match to TRBD2 covers 15 bases. Germline V gives CDR1 SGHTA, CDR2 FQGNSA. The V and J ends lost 6 bases and 8 bases, in that order; junction bases with no gene match: 5. CDR3 size: 15 residues. The whole variable domain, filled in from reference TRBV7-2 and TRBJ2-1, reads GAGVSQSPSNKVTEKGKDVELRCDPISGHTALYWYRQSLGQGLEFLIYFQGNSAPDKSGLPSDRFSAERTGGSVSTLTIQRTQQEDSAVYLCASRGRTSGRDEQFFGPGTRLTVL.

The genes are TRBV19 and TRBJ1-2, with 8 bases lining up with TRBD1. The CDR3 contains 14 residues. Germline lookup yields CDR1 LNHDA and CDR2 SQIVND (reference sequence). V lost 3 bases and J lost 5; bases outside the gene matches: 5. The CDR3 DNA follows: TGTGCCAGTAGTATTAGTACAGGGGGTTATGGCTACACCTTC. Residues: CASSISTGGYGYTF.

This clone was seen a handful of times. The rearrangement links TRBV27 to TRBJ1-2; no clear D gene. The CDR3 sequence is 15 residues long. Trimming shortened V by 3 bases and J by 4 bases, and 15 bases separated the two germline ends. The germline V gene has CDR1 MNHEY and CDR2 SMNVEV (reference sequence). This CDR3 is CASSFDRLGSYGYTF. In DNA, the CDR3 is TGTGCCAGCAGTTTCGACCGACTCGGGTCCTATGGCTACACCTTC.

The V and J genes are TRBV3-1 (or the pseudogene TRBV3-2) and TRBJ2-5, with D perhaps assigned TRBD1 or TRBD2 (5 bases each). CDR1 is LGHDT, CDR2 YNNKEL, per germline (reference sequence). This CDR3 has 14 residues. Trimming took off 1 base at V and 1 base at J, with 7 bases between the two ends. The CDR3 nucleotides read TGTGCCAGCAGCCAAGGGGGGTCCCAAGAGACCCAGTACTTC. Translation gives CASSQGGSQETQYF.

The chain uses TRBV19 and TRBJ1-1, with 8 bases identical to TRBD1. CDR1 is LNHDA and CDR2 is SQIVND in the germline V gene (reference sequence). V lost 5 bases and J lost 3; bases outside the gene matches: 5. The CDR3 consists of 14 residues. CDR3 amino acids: CASSFRGLDTEAFF. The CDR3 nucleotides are TGTGCCAGTAGTTTCAGGGGGCTGGACACTGAAGCTTTCTTT.

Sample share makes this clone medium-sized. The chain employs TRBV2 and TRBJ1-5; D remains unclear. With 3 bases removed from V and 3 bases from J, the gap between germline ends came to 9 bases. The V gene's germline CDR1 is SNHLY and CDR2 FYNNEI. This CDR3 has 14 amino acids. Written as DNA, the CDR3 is TGTGCCAGCAGTGATAGGGTTTACAATCAGCCCCAGCATTTT. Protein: CASSDRVYNQPQHF.

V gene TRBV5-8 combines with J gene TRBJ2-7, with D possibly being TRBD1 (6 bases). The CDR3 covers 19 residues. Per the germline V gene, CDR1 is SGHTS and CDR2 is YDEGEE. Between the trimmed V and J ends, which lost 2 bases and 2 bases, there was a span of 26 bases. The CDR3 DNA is TGTGCCAGCAGCTTACAAAGGACAGCTGACTTCTGGGCCCCCTACGAGCAGTACTTC. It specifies CASSLQRTADFWAPYEQYF.

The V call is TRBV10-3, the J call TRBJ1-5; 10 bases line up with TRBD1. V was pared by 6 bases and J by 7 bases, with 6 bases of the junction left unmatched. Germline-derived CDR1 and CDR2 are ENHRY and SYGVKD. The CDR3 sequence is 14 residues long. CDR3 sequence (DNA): TGTGCCATCAGGGGGACAGGGGACAAACAGCCCCAGCATTTT. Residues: CAIRGTGDKQPQHF.

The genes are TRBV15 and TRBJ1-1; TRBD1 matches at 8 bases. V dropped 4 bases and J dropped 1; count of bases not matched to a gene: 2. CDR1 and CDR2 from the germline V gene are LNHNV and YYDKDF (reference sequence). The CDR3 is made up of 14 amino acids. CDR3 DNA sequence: TGTGCCACCAGCACCGACAGGGGGAACACTGAAGCTTTCTTT. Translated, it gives CATSTDRGNTEAFF.

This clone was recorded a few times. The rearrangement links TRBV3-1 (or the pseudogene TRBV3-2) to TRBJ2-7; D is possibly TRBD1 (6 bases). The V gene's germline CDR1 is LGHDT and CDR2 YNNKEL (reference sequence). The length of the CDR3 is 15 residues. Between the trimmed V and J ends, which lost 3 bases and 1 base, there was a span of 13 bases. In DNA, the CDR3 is TGTGCCAGCAGCCACGGGGCAGGGGCGTCCTACGAGCAGTACTTC. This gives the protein CASSHGAGASYEQYF.

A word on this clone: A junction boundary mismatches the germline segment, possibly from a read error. CDR3 loop: CSVEYSIF. CDR3 DNA: TGCAGCGTTGAGTACTCAATCTTT. The V gene is TRBV29-1, the J gene TRBJ1-1; D is undetermined. Germline loops: CDR1 SQVTM, CDR2 ANQGSEA. This CDR3 is 8 amino acids long.

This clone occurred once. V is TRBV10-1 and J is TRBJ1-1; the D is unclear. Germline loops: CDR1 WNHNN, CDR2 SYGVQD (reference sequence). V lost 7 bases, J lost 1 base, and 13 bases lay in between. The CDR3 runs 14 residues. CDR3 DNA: TGCGCCAGCATTTTCTCCCCGGGGAACACTGAAGCTTTCTTT. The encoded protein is CASIFSPGNTEAFF.

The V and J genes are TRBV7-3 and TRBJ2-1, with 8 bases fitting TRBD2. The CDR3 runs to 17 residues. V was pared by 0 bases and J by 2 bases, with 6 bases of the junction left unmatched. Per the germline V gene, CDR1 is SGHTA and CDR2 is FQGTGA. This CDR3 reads CASSLTSAGDPYNEQFF. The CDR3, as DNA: TGTGCCAGCAGCTTAACCTCAGCGGGGGACCCCTACAATGAGCAGTTCTTC.